Listed here are 13 T cell receptor beta chains from one sample, sequenced in a study of vaccination and CD4 T cells after COVID-19 (dated by TCRdb to 2021 to 2024). The sample's treatment or condition label, in plain terms: approximately nine-day PBMC culture with coronavirus spike peptide pools or control peptides (ViraFEST assay). Library prep was done by PCR. Sequencer: Illumina iSeq 100. TCR sequencing of DNA from cultured CD4+ T cells used the Oncomine TCR Beta short-read assay at the Johns Hopkins FTIC core. TCRdb redid the processing of the public reads, applying fastp at Q25 and MiXCR, and retained in-frame beta chains. Merged by CDR3 protein, the rows form single entries marked with the most common genes and DNA. A total of fewer than 15,000 distinct CDR3 sequences appear in this sample, about 28% of them only once. The biggest ten clones account for approximately 15% of the sample. These TCRs' antigens remain unknown.

Sequenced material: cultured CD4+ T cells from blood. Receptor source: a human donor with COVID-19.

V and J are TRBV6-1 and TRBJ1-5, with 7 bases fitting TRBD1. Germline V gives CDR1 MNHNS, CDR2 SASEGT. J lost 6 bases, V lost 5 bases, and 10 bases had no gene match. The CDR3 runs to 15 residues. The CDR3 sequence: CASSRTGAESQPQHF. The CDR3 DNA is TGTGCCAGCAGTCGGACAGGAGCCGAGAGTCAGCCCCAGCATTTT.

The V and J genes are TRBV20-1 and TRBJ2-7, with 12 bases identical to TRBD1. V lost 1 base and J lost 9; bases outside the gene matches: 7. The CDR3 runs 14 residues. Germline values: CDR1 DFQATT, CDR2 SNEGSKA (reference sequence). As DNA, the CDR3 is TGCAGTGCTAGAGTCCCGGGACAGGGGGCCGGGCAGTACTTC. Its protein product is CSARVPGQGAGQYF.

This chain connects TRBV19 to TRBJ1-1, with D unresolved. The ends were cut back, 3 bases at V and 2 bases at J, with 4 bases in the middle. CDR1 and CDR2 from the germline V gene are LNHDA and SQIVND (reference sequence). This CDR3 region has 12 residues. This CDR3 reads CASSILNTEAFF. CDR3 nucleotide sequence: TGTGCCAGTAGTATCCTTAACACTGAAGCTTTCTTT.

By its share, this clonotype is medium-sized. V gene TRBV19 combines with J gene TRBJ1-5; D possibly corresponds to TRBD1 (5 bases). Germline values: CDR1 LNHDA, CDR2 SQIVND (reference sequence). The V and J ends lost 2 bases and 4 bases respectively, with 15 bases between them. This CDR3 has 16 amino acids. The CDR3 region has the DNA TGTGCCAGTAGTATACTTAGTCAGGGAAGGAATCAGCCCCAGCATTTT. This gives the protein CASSILSQGRNQPQHF.

The chain combines TRBV11-3 with TRBJ2-3; D is unresolved. Germline V CDR1 and CDR2: SGHNT, YENEEA. Trimming removed 6 bases at V and 0 bases at J, with 13 bases between. This CDR3 has 15 residues. The CDR3 sequence: CASSSRGKSTDTQYF. In nucleotides, the CDR3 is TGTGCCAGCAGTTCGAGAGGCAAAAGCACAGATACGCAGTATTTT.

The J gene is TRBJ2-1, the V gene TRBV19, with D perhaps TRBD1 (6 bases). CDR1 is LNHDA, CDR2 SQIVND, per germline (reference sequence). Trimming removed 3 bases at V and 9 bases at J, with 12 bases between. The CDR3 is 13 amino acids. In nucleotides, the CDR3 is TGTGCCAGTAGTATCAAACAGGGCTCTGAGCAGTTCTTC. Amino acids: CASSIKQGSEQFF. The full variable domain, in which reference TRBV19 and TRBJ2-1 provide the parts outside the CDR3, is DGGITQSPKYLFRKEGQNVTLSCEQNLNHDAMYWYRQDPGQGLRLIYYSQIVNDFQKGDIAEGYSVSREKKESFPLTVTSAQKNPTAFYLCASSIKQGSEQFFGPGTRLTVL.

This clonotype was seen a few times. DNA of the CDR3: TGTGCCAGCAGCTTGAACAGGGCTAATGAAAAACTGTTTTTT. As protein: CASSLNRANEKLFF. V and J are TRBV7-9 and TRBJ1-4; tentatively, D is TRBD1 (6 bases). This CDR3 is 14 amino acids long. The ends were cut back, 3 bases at V and 3 bases at J, with 8 bases in the middle. The germline gives CDR1 SEHNR, CDR2 FQNEAQ (reference sequence).

The chain recombines TRBV7-9 with TRBJ2-6; TRBD2 might be the D (5 bases). The CDR3 totals 16 residues. The germline gives CDR1 SEHNR, CDR2 FQNEAQ (reference sequence). V lost 5 bases to trimming and J lost 4 bases, with 15 bases between them. The CDR3 DNA is TGTGCCAGCAGCCGTGCAACGGGGTCGGGGGCCAACGTCCTGACTTTC. Translating gives CASSRATGSGANVLTF.

The genes are TRBV6-1 and TRBJ2-1; a possible D gene is TRBD2 (7 bases). The CDR3 has 16 amino acids. Germline V gives CDR1 MNHNS, CDR2 SASEGT. Trimming pared 5 bases from V and 3 bases from J, leaving 17 bases between. The CDR3 nucleotides read TGTGCCAGCAGTCGGGACCCCGGGGGGCGCTACAATGAGCAGTTCTTC. Translation: CASSRDPGGRYNEQFF.

A note on this clonotype: No conserved phenylalanine or tryptophan ends this CDR3, so it is likely a read error. V and J are TRBV20-1 and TRBJ1-2; D ambiguous. The CDR3 length is 11 residues. V lost 7 bases to trimming and J lost 2 bases, with 8 bases between them. Looked up from germline, CDR1 is DFQATT and CDR2 is SNEGSKA (reference sequence). CDR3 sequence: CSEWENYGYTL. CDR3 nucleotide sequence: TGCAGTGAGTGGGAGAACTATGGCTACACCCTC.

This clonotype occurred a few times. This chain connects TRBV6-1 to TRBJ1-2, with 7 bases that match TRBD1. This CDR3 contains 14 residues. With V trimmed by 6 bases and J by 2 bases, 6 bases remained unmatched. The germline V gene encodes CDR1 MNHNS and CDR2 SASEGT. The CDR3 DNA reads as TGTGCCAGCAGGCGCCCGACAGGGAACTATGGCTACACCTTC. This translates into CASRRPTGNYGYTF.

The rearrangement links TRBV6-1 to TRBJ2-1; 8 bases fit TRBD1. This CDR3 has 14 residues. CDR1 and CDR2 (germline): MNHNS, SASEGT. Trimming at V came to 5 bases and at J to 8 bases, leaving 8 bases not matched to a gene. CDR3 DNA: TGTGCCAGCAGTCCAGGGGGCATGGCGGATGAGCAGTTCTTC. It is translated as CASSPGGMADEQFF.

This clonotype has more than one count but fewer than ten. The chain uses TRBV20-1 and TRBJ2-1; D is tentatively TRBD1 or TRBD2 (5 bases each). Trimming left V 5 bases short and J 2 bases short, with 13 bases between. CDR3 length: 14 amino acids. Germline loops: CDR1 DFQATT, CDR2 SNEGSKA (reference sequence). CDR3 coding DNA: TGCAGTGCTGAACTGATGGGGGCCTACAATGAGCAGTTCTTC. Translated, it gives CSAELMGAYNEQFF.